This TCR beta chain appears in the sequencing data of a study of shared clonotypes between healthy human individuals. V dropped 7 bases and J dropped 7 bases, with 17 bases sitting between them. The length of the CDR3 is 13 residues. In germline, CDR1 is LNHNV, CDR2 YYDKDF (reference sequence). Clones were read by immunoSEQ multiplex PCR, and TCRdb kept only the in-frame ones, dropping some. The sample lists under 650,000 clones, approximately 95% seen once, with less than 0.06% in the top ten. Donors were healthy HIV-negative adults without recent acute infections or vaccinations. The source material was naive CD4+ T cells sorted from blood. The subset is: CD45RA+ positively selected. This chain joins TRBV15 and TRBJ2-7; D not resolved. This clonotype was obtained from a woman in her twenties or thirties in good health. The CDR3 sequence is CATTQSHLGEQYF. The CDR3 DNA follows: TGTGCCACCACCCAGAGCCATCTGGGGGAGCAGTACTTC.